The 30 T cell receptor beta chains given below trace back to one sample, sequenced in a study of T-cell reconstitution after alpha-beta-depleted transplantation in children. Using unique molecular identifiers, the investigators prepared the TCRbeta library. TCRdb reprocessed the PCR reads with MiXCR, giving one entry per CDR3 protein. The sample records about 72,000 distinct CDR3 sequences, 6% to 8.5% being singletons. The sample was PBMCs from the stem cell graft donor, taken from the stem cell graft. The receptors were gathered from a human donor who donated a stem cell graft to a child with acute lymphoblastic leukemia.

This clonotype appeared many times. The genes are TRBV6-2 or TRBV6-3 and TRBJ1-5; 10 bases match TRBD1. The CDR3 consists of 17 residues. Germline lookup yields CDR1 MNHEY and CDR2 SVGEGT. V shed 2 bases and J 6 bases; nucleotides not matched to a gene: 10. The CDR3 is CASSYGDRGQGLQPQHF. The CDR3 DNA follows: TGTGCCAGCAGTTACGGTGACAGGGGGCAAGGACTTCAGCCCCAGCATTTT.

The gene calls are TRBV29-1 and TRBJ1-2; D unresolved. V shed 3 bases and J shed 2 bases, with 4 bases lying between them. Germline values: CDR1 SQVTM, CDR2 ANQGSEA. The CDR3 is 11 residues long. CDR3: CSVDTNYGYTF. The CDR3 nucleotides are TGCAGCGTTGACACAAACTATGGCTACACCTTC.

This clonotype was recorded at least ten times. The chain joins TRBV18 to TRBJ1-5; unclear D gene. Germline V gene lookup returns CDR1 KGHSH and CDR2 LQKENI. V was clipped by 2 bases and J by 14 bases, with 16 bases between them. The CDR3 runs to 13 residues. CDR3: CASSPTVDQFKHF. The CDR3 DNA reads TGTGCCAGCTCACCAACGGTGGATCAGTTTAAGCATTTT.

This clonotype has more than one count but fewer than ten. V gene TRBV9 combines with J gene TRBJ1-1, with D perhaps TRBD1 (6 bases). Germline lookup yields CDR1 SGDLS and CDR2 YYNGEE. The CDR3 spans 14 residues. V lost 4 bases and J 6 bases, leaving 16 bases between the germline ends. The CDR3 DNA follows: TGTGCCAGCAGCCCGACATGGGGGGCCGCTGAAGCTTTCTTT. Encoded protein: CASSPTWGAAEAFF.

The V gene is TRBV10-3, the J gene TRBJ2-1, with D hard to call. Germline lookup yields CDR1 ENHRY and CDR2 SYGVKD. The CDR3 has 11 amino acids. V lost 4 bases and J lost 5, with 3 bases in between. The CDR3 sequence: CAISGHNEQFF. The CDR3 DNA reads as TGTGCCATCAGTGGACACAATGAGCAGTTCTTC.

This rearrangement joins TRBV5-4 to TRBJ2-3; 11 bases agree with TRBD2. The CDR3 length is 18 residues. J gave up 0 bases and V 4 bases, and 10 bases lay outside the gene matches. Germline loops: CDR1 SGHNT, CDR2 YYREEE (reference sequence). CDR3: CASSRGLAGPTSTDTQYF. CDR3 DNA sequence: TGTGCCAGCAGCCGCGGACTAGCGGGCCCGACTAGCACAGATACGCAGTATTTT.

This clonotype has a count of ten or more. The chain recombines TRBV20-1 with TRBJ2-1; TRBD2 is a possible D gene (5 bases). This CDR3 is built from 15 residues. Germline V lookup: CDR1 DFQATT, CDR2 SNEGSKA (reference sequence). Trimming took off 3 bases at V and 3 bases at J, with 15 bases between the two ends. The CDR3 is CSASLQSGRYNEQFF. The CDR3 bases are TGCAGTGCTAGTCTTCAAAGCGGACGCTACAATGAGCAGTTCTTC.

The V call is TRBV18, the J call TRBJ2-5; 7 positions agree with TRBD1. Germline V gene data show CDR1 as KGHSH and CDR2 as LQKENI. Losses at the gene ends were 4 bases for V and 3 bases for J; bases not matched to a gene: 11. CDR3 size: 16 residues. The CDR3 DNA sequence: TGTGCCAGCTCACTTCTACCGGTAGACAGGGAAGAGACCCAGTACTTC. Translation: CASSLLPVDREETQYF.

Many counts were recorded for this clonotype. This chain uses TRBV12-3 or TRBV12-4 with TRBJ1-5, with a weak D call TRBD1 (5 bases). Trimming shortened V by 6 bases and J by 2 bases, and 11 bases separated the two germline ends. The length of the CDR3 is 14 residues. The CDR3 bases are TGTGCCAGCAGGGGGACCGACGGCAATCAGCCCCAGCATTTT. It is translated as CASRGTDGNQPQHF.

In its sample, this clonotype was seen many times. CDR3 sequence (DNA): TGTGCCAGTAGCCGACAGGCCTACAATGAGCAGTTCTTC. As protein: CASSRQAYNEQFF. This sequence joins TRBV19 and TRBJ2-1; tentatively, D is TRBD1 (6 bases). Germline V lookup: CDR1 LNHDA, CDR2 SQIVND (reference sequence). There are 13 residues in the CDR3. Trimming shortened V by 6 bases and J by 2 bases, and 8 bases separated the two germline ends.

At least ten counts were recorded for this clonotype. The chain carries TRBV3-1 and TRBJ1-1, with 7 bases lining up with TRBD1. The germline CDR1 and CDR2 sequences are LGHDT and YNNKEL (reference sequence). V dropped 4 bases and J dropped 3; count of bases not matched to a gene: 5. The CDR3 has 14 amino acids. The CDR3 protein is CASSPGGQDTEAFF. The CDR3 DNA reads TGTGCCAGCAGCCCCGGCGGACAGGACACTGAAGCTTTCTTT.

This clonotype was seen repeatedly, ten times or more. This sequence joins TRBV28 and TRBJ1-5, with D perhaps matching TRBD1 (6 bases). The CDR3 runs to 12 residues. Per the germline V gene, CDR1 is MDHEN and CDR2 is SYDVKM. V was clipped by 8 bases and J by 4 bases, with 9 bases between them. Here the CDR3 DNA reads TGTGCCAGCGCAGGGGAGAATCAGCCCCAGCATTTT. This translates into CASAGENQPQHF.

The chain uses TRBV6-5 and TRBJ2-5, with 8 bases matching TRBD2. CDR1 is MNHEY and CDR2 is SVGAGI in the germline V gene. With 2 bases clipped from V and 5 bases from J, the junction kept 13 bases outside the gene matches. This CDR3 has 17 residues. Here the CDR3 reads CASSYGGGGRFGETQYF. The CDR3 DNA is TGTGCCAGCAGTTACGGGGGCGGCGGGAGGTTTGGGGAGACCCAGTACTTC.

This clonotype was found many times. The rearrangement joins TRBV20-1 to TRBJ2-7; either TRBD1 or TRBD2 may fit D (5 bases each). The V gene lost 4 bases and the J gene lost 4 bases, with 14 bases spanning the gap. This CDR3 is 13 amino acids long. Germline loops: CDR1 DFQATT, CDR2 SNEGSKA (reference sequence). The CDR3 spells CSATSRDQYEQYF. In nucleotides, the CDR3 is TGCAGTGCTACCAGCCGGGACCAGTACGAGCAGTACTTC.

This clonotype was seen ten or more times. The chain has TRBV7-9 and TRBJ1-1; D perhaps matches TRBD1 (6 bases). The V gene's germline CDR1 is SEHNR and CDR2 FQNEAQ (reference sequence). The CDR3 spans 14 residues. V was pared by 3 bases and J by 0 bases, with 8 bases between. CDR3 amino acids: CASSFPGVNTEAFF. The CDR3 coding sequence is TGTGCCAGCAGCTTCCCAGGGGTGAACACTGAAGCTTTCTTT.

This clonotype showed up many times. The genes are TRBV21-1 and TRBJ2-7; the table's TRBD1 call for D was not verified on the DNA. TRBV21-1 is a listed pseudogene. CDR3 size: 16 residues. CDR3 sequence: CASSKAHRGRSYEQYF. CDR3 bases: TGTGCCAGCAGCAAAGCGCACAGGGGCCGTTCCTACGAGCAGTACTTC.

DNA of the CDR3: TGCGCCAGCAGCTCAGGGGGCGCGGAGACCCAGTACTTC. This translates into CASSSGGAETQYF. This sequence joins TRBV5-1 and TRBJ2-5; the match to TRBD1 covers 8 bases. The CDR3 spans 13 residues. Germline trimming cut 3 bases from V and 5 bases from J; bases unmatched to any gene: 3. Per germline, CDR1 SGHRS and CDR2 YFSETQ.

This clonotype was seen repeatedly, ten times or more. The chain recombines TRBV7-2 with TRBJ1-1, with D unclear. CDR3 length: 12 residues. V lost 3 bases to trimming and J lost 0 bases, with 2 bases between them. In germline, CDR1 is SGHTA, CDR2 FQGNSA. The CDR3, as DNA: TGTGCCAGCAGCTTCCTGAACACTGAAGCTTTCTTT. Its translation: CASSFLNTEAFF.

The gene calls are TRBV9 and TRBJ2-7; possible D gene TRBD1, 6 bases. Trimming took 4 bases from V and 2 from J, leaving 13 bases between them. Looked up from germline, CDR1 is SGDLS and CDR2 is YYNGEE. The CDR3 runs 14 residues. The CDR3 here is CASSTGTEPYEQYF. DNA for the CDR3: TGTGCCAGCAGCACAGGGACGGAACCCTACGAGCAGTACTTC.

This clonotype was observed many times. The V gene is TRBV20-1, the J gene TRBJ2-1; 8 bases fit TRBD1. Trimming cost V 5 bases and J 0 bases; bases outside gene matches: 3. CDR3 length: 14 amino acids. Germline CDR1 DFQATT, CDR2 SNEGSKA (reference sequence). CDR3 in amino acids: CSALGQGSYNEQFF. In DNA, the CDR3 is TGCAGTGCTCTAGGACAGGGCTCCTACAATGAGCAGTTCTTC.

This clonotype was observed many times. CDR3 nucleotide sequence: TGCGCCAGCAGCCAGTACCAGAGCCCGGGGGATGAAAAACTGTTTTTT. Translated: CASSQYQSPGDEKLFF. This chain joins TRBV4-3 and TRBJ1-4, with D possibly being TRBD1 (5 bases). The V end was cut by 3 bases, the J end by 6 bases, with 17 bases between. The CDR3 contains 16 residues. Germline V gene lookup returns CDR1 LGHNA and CDR2 YSLEER.

This clonotype has at least ten counts. Here the CDR3 reads CASSPRNPRWTPLHF. Here the CDR3 DNA reads TGTGCCAGCAGCCCTCGAAATCCCCGGTGGACACCCCTCCACTTT. The chain is built from TRBV12-3 or TRBV12-4 and TRBJ1-6; D remains unclear. The CDR3 spans 15 residues. V was cut by 6 bases and J by 11 bases, with 20 bases left in between.

J is TRBJ2-2 and V is TRBV11-2; 8 bases agree with TRBD1. In germline, CDR1 is SGHAT, CDR2 FQNNGV. The ends lost 5 bases at V and 4 bases at J; junction bases unmatched: 12. This CDR3 comprises 17 residues. The CDR3 reads CASSRAGQGTVTGELFF. Here the CDR3 DNA reads TGTGCCAGCAGCCGTGCTGGACAGGGAACGGTCACCGGGGAGCTGTTTTTT.

This clonotype was picked up many times. V usage is TRBV6-5 and J usage is TRBJ2-1, with 11 bases fitting TRBD2. The germline V gene encodes CDR1 MNHEY and CDR2 SVGAGI. V was clipped by 2 bases and J by 9 bases; unmatched bases: 9. This CDR3 contains 16 residues. The CDR3 region is CASSYVAGGPPSEQFF. The CDR3 nucleotides read TGTGCCAGCAGTTACGTAGCGGGGGGGCCTCCCAGTGAGCAGTTCTTC.

This clonotype was detected many times. The chain links TRBV7-6 to TRBJ2-3; 7 bases line up with TRBD2. The V and J ends lost 6 bases and 2 bases, in that order; junction bases with no gene match: 11. The CDR3 extends over 16 amino acids. The germline gives CDR1 SGHVS, CDR2 FNYEAQ. CDR3 DNA: TGTGCCAGCAGACCCCCCTGGGGGGGGACCACAGATACGCAGTATTTT. Its translation: CASRPPWGGTTDTQYF.

This clonotype came up a few times. The J gene is TRBJ2-7, the V gene TRBV29-1; 11 bases fit TRBD1. The ends lost 4 bases at V and 0 bases at J; junction bases unmatched: 5. The CDR3 has 15 residues. In germline, CDR1 is SQVTM, CDR2 ANQGSEA. For the CDR3, the DNA is TGCAGCGTTGTAACCGGGACAGGGGGCTCCTACGAGCAGTACTTC. Its protein product is CSVVTGTGGSYEQYF.

In its sample, this clonotype was seen many times. The rearrangement joins TRBV18 to TRBJ2-5; possible D gene TRBD2, 5 bases. Trimming stripped 3 bases from V and 5 bases from J, with 13 bases between. The CDR3 is 14 residues long. Germline loops: CDR1 KGHSH, CDR2 LQKENI. Here the CDR3 reads CASSPQGSDETQYF. CDR3 nucleotides: TGTGCCAGCTCACCGCAAGGGAGTGATGAGACCCAGTACTTC. Full variable domain (outside the CDR3, taken from reference TRBV18 and TRBJ2-5): NAGVMQNPRHLVRRRGQEARLRCSPMKGHSHVYWYRQLPEEGLKFMVYLQKENIIDESGMPKERFSAEFPKEGPSILRIQQVVRGDSAAYFCASSPQGSDETQYFGPGTRLLVL.

In this sample, this clonotype turned up many times. V is TRBV4-1 and J is TRBJ2-3; TRBD2 agrees at 10 bases. This CDR3 is built from 17 residues. The ends lost 0 bases at V and 4 bases at J; junction bases unmatched: 7. Germline lookup yields CDR1 MGHRA and CDR2 YSYEKL. The CDR3 is CASSQEGPSGRSDTQYF. DNA of the CDR3: TGCGCCAGCAGCCAAGAGGGGCCTAGCGGGAGATCAGATACGCAGTATTTT.

This clonotype was observed many times. The chain uses TRBV7-9 and TRBJ1-6; D remains ambiguous. V was clipped by 4 bases and J by 4 bases, with 14 bases between them. The length of the CDR3 is 16 residues. The germline gives CDR1 SEHNR, CDR2 FQNEAQ (reference sequence). CDR3 nucleotides: TGTGCCAGCAGCTCCGGACCCTCGGGTTATAATTCACCCCTCCACTTT. Protein sequence: CASSSGPSGYNSPLHF. The complete variable domain, with remaining parts taken from reference TRBV7-9 and TRBJ1-6, reads DTGVSQNPRHKITKRGQNVTFRCDPISEHNRLYWYRQTLGQGPEFLTYFQNEAQLEKSRLLSDRFSAERPKGSFSTLEIQRTEQGDSAMYLCASSSGPSGYNSPLHFGNGTRLTVT.

This clonotype showed up just a few times. The chain couples TRBV29-1 to TRBJ2-1; maybe TRBD2 (6 bases). Per the germline V gene, CDR1 is SQVTM and CDR2 is ANQGSEA. CDR3 size: 12 residues. V gave up 6 bases and J gave up 7 bases, with 13 bases separating them. As DNA, the CDR3 is TGCAGCGTGGGGCCCGCGGGGAATGAGCAGTTCTTC. It yields the protein CSVGPAGNEQFF.